Below are 32 T cell receptor beta chains sequenced from a single sample in a study of regulatory T cells in long-lasting Graves disease. In building TCR beta libraries, iRepertoire HTBI primers were used together with Arm-PCR of CDR3 regions. TCRdb independently ran MiXCR on the multiplex PCR reads; one entry per CDR3 protein. The sample shows fewer than 350,000 distinct CDR3 sequences, over 15% of them seen only once. Documented time point: newly diagnosed GD, antithyroid drugs for less than 3 months. RNA isolated from PBMCs was used to make the TCR library. Sequenced material: peripheral blood mononuclear cells (PBMCs), taken at new diagnosis, from a patient treated with antithyroid drugs. The source is a female donor with Graves disease.

Many counts were recorded for this clonotype. The chain has TRBV28 and TRBJ1-1, with D uncertain. The CDR3 is 15 amino acids. The V gene's germline CDR1 is MDHEN and CDR2 SYDVKM. Trimming stripped 6 bases from V and 0 bases from J, with 14 bases between. CDR3 in amino acids: CASRLESLVNTEAFF. As DNA, the CDR3 is TGTGCCAGCAGACTAGAGTCCTTGGTGAACACTGAAGCTTTCTTT.

V is TRBV9 and J is TRBJ2-7, with TRBD2 identical over 11 bases. The CDR3 totals 15 residues. Germline V gene lookup returns CDR1 SGDLS and CDR2 YYNGEE. Trimming took 3 bases from V and 0 from J; bases not matched to a gene: 2. CDR3 in DNA: TGTGCCAGCAGCGCGGGGACTAGCGGCTCCTACGAGCAGTACTTC. It codes for CASSAGTSGSYEQYF.

This clonotype was picked up many times. The V gene is TRBV12-3 or TRBV12-4, the J gene TRBJ2-1; either TRBD1 or TRBD2 may fit D (5 bases each). CDR3 length equals 14 residues. Trimming took 3 bases from V and 7 from J, leaving 13 bases between them. The CDR3 region is CASSFWGTSNEQFF. The CDR3 coding sequence is TGTGCCAGCAGTTTCTGGGGGACCTCTAATGAGCAGTTCTTC.

As regards this clonotype: The CDR3 does not end in the conserved phenylalanine or tryptophan, so this is likely a read error. The V gene is TRBV2, the J gene TRBJ1-2; 10 bases agree with TRBD1. The J segment lost 7 bases and the V segment lost 6 bases, leaving 11 bases of the junction unmatched. The CDR3 covers 15 residues. Germline loops: CDR1 SNHLY, CDR2 FYNNEI. The CDR3 DNA sequence: TGTGCCAGCAGCAGGACAACGGGACAGGGGTGTGGCTACACCCTC. Translated: CASSRTTGQGCGYTL.

This clonotype was counted ten times or more. This rearrangement joins TRBV12-3 or TRBV12-4 to TRBJ1-1; D perhaps matches TRBD1 (5 bases). There are 15 residues in the CDR3. V lost 1 base, J lost 0 bases, and 9 bases lay in between. CDR3 residues: CASSLGRQLNTEAFF. In DNA, the CDR3 is TGTGCCAGCAGTTTAGGGCGACAGCTGAACACTGAAGCTTTCTTT.

Ten or more counts support this clonotype. The chain combines TRBV20-1 with TRBJ2-2, with TRBD1 identical over 7 bases. Germline assignment: CDR1 DFQATT and CDR2 SNEGSKA (reference sequence). The CDR3 runs to 14 residues. With V trimmed by 5 bases and J by 2 bases, 5 bases remained unmatched. The CDR3 sequence: CSAPGTENTGELFF. CDR3 nucleotides: TGCAGTGCTCCCGGGACAGAAAACACCGGGGAGCTGTTTTTT.

This clonotype was counted ten times or more. V usage is TRBV3-1 and J usage is TRBJ2-7, with D hard to call. The V end was cut by 5 bases, the J end by 3 bases, with 11 bases between. The CDR3 runs to 13 residues. Germline-derived CDR1 and CDR2 are LGHDT and YNNKEL (reference sequence). CDR3 loop: CASSSKGSYEQYF. Here the CDR3 DNA reads TGTGCCAGCAGCTCCAAGGGCAGCTACGAGCAGTACTTC.

Points on this clonotype: Just one base apart from a much larger clone, this may be a read error. The V and J genes are TRBV6-4 and TRBJ1-1; no reliable D call. Trimming shortened V by 4 bases and J by 1 base, and 19 bases separated the two germline ends. Germline V CDR1 and CDR2: MRHNA, SNTAGT. The length of the CDR3 is 17 residues. The CDR3 coding sequence is TGTGCCAGCAGTGGAGCGAGGTTGGGCATCAGGAACACTGAAGCTTTCTTT. It codes for CASSGARLGIRNTEAFF.

There are many counts of this clonotype. V is TRBV6-5 and J is TRBJ2-7; D might be TRBD1 (6 bases). Germline V gives CDR1 MNHEY, CDR2 SVGAGI. Trimming took 0 bases from V and 7 from J, leaving 13 bases between them. The CDR3 consists of 14 residues. The CDR3 coding sequence is TGTGCCAGCAGTTACTCCCGACAGGCGAGGGAGCAGTACTTC. The encoded protein is CASSYSRQAREQYF.

This clonotype occurred many times. This chain connects TRBV12-3 or TRBV12-4 to TRBJ2-7, with 7 bases lining up with TRBD2. This CDR3 comprises 16 residues. V dropped 4 bases and J dropped 0; count of bases not matched to a gene: 9. CDR3 residues: CASSSSSGSSSYEQYF. The DNA of the CDR3 is TGTGCCAGCAGTTCGTCTAGCGGATCCAGCTCCTACGAGCAGTACTTC.

This clonotype was detected many times. The chain has TRBV2 and TRBJ1-5, with a possible D match to TRBD1 (5 bases). Trimming stripped 5 bases from V and 6 bases from J, with 11 bases between. The germline gives CDR1 SNHLY, CDR2 FYNNEI. This CDR3 spans 13 amino acids. In DNA form, the CDR3 reads TGTGCCAGCAGTTCACAGAGGGGTCAGCCCCAGCATTTT. This gives the protein CASSSQRGQPQHF.

This clonotype appeared many times. This chain connects TRBV2 to TRBJ2-3; D ambiguous. The CDR3 consists of 16 residues. V was shortened by 2 bases and J by 0 bases, with 12 bases between the two germline ends. The germline gives CDR1 SNHLY, CDR2 FYNNEI. In nucleotides, the CDR3 is TGTGCCAGCAGTGAAATGACAATATTTAGCACAGATACGCAGTATTTT. Translating it yields CASSEMTIFSTDTQYF.

The gene calls are TRBV18 and TRBJ1-1, with D uncertain. The germline V gene encodes CDR1 KGHSH and CDR2 LQKENI. The CDR3 is made up of 15 amino acids. V was pared by 5 bases and J by 0 bases, with 13 bases between. DNA of the CDR3: TGTGCCAGCTCATTATCCACACCTATGAACACTGAAGCTTTCTTT. Translated, it gives CASSLSTPMNTEAFF.

This clonotype was seen repeatedly, ten times or more. The rearrangement joins TRBV3-1 to TRBJ2-1; 7 nucleotides align to TRBD2. The V gene end was trimmed by 0 bases and the J gene end by 9 bases; junction bases not matched to a gene: 11. This CDR3 contains 16 residues. Germline CDR1 LGHDT, CDR2 YNNKEL (reference sequence). CDR3 protein: CASSQDTRLAFGEQFF. The CDR3 nucleotides are TGTGCCAGCAGCCAAGACACGAGACTAGCTTTTGGTGAGCAGTTCTTC.

This clonotype was seen repeatedly, ten times or more. The chain is built from TRBV7-2 and TRBJ1-5; D is possibly TRBD1 (5 bases). Per the germline V gene, CDR1 is SGHTA and CDR2 is FQGNSA. V lost 5 bases to trimming and J lost 7 bases, with 12 bases between them. The CDR3 has 13 residues. In DNA, the CDR3 is TGTGCCAGCAGCGATCATCAGGGCCAGCCCCAGCATTTT. Residues: CASSDHQGQPQHF.

V usage is TRBV6-2 or TRBV6-3 and J usage is TRBJ1-1; D remains ambiguous. Trimming pared 4 bases from V and 4 bases from J, leaving 10 bases between. Per germline, CDR1 MNHEY and CDR2 SVGEGT. The CDR3 extends over 13 amino acids. The CDR3 DNA sequence: TGTGCCAGCAGTTCGGGTCCCCTCACTGAAGCTTTCTTT. It codes for CASSSGPLTEAFF.

This clonotype was seen at least ten times. The rearrangement uses TRBV5-6 and TRBJ2-2; TRBD1 matches at 8 bases. The CDR3 totals 15 residues. Germline V gene sequence: CDR1 SGHDT, CDR2 YYEEEE. V lost 0 bases and J lost 6; bases outside the gene matches: 4. CDR3 DNA sequence: TGTGCCAGCAGCTTGGGGGACAGGTTCGCCGGGGAGCTGTTTTTT. The encoded protein is CASSLGDRFAGELFF. The entire variable domain, with the rest obtained from reference TRBV5-6 and TRBJ2-2, is as follows: DAGVTQSPTHLIKTRGQQVTLRCSPKSGHDTVSWYQQALGQGPQFIFQYYEEEERQRGNFPDRFSGHQFPNYSSELNVNALLLGDSALYLCASSLGDRFAGELFFGEGSRLTVL.

This clonotype was observed a few times. The chain is built from TRBV6-1 and TRBJ2-7, with D uncertain. Trimming pared 1 base from V and 3 bases from J, leaving 7 bases between. From germline, CDR1 is MNHNS and CDR2 SASEGT. This CDR3 has 13 residues. In DNA, the CDR3 is TGTGCCAGCAGTGAAGACAGATACTACGAGCAGTACTTC. It is translated as CASSEDRYYEQYF.

The chain employs TRBV11-1 and TRBJ2-1; no firm D call. Matching the DNA end better, TRBJ2-5 makes the J call doubtful. The CDR3 loop spans 13 amino acids. Germline V gene sequence: CDR1 SGHAT, CDR2 FQDESV (reference sequence). CDR3 loop: CASSLRESETQYF. The DNA of the CDR3 is TGTGCCAGCAGCTTAAGGGAATCTGAGACCCAGTACTTC.

This clonotype was counted ten times or more. J is TRBJ2-3 and V is TRBV20-1; weak D call: TRBD2 (6 bases). This CDR3 has 14 amino acids. Germline loops: CDR1 DFQATT, CDR2 SNEGSKA (reference sequence). V lost 6 bases to trimming and J lost 0 bases, with 13 bases between them. In DNA form, the CDR3 reads TGCAGTGCATCCCCAGGGACTAGCACAGATACGCAGTATTTT. Amino acids: CSASPGTSTDTQYF.

This clonotype was seen many times. The chain links TRBV7-9 to TRBJ2-1, with TRBD2 as a possible D gene (7 bases). V shed 6 bases and J shed 6 bases, with 24 bases lying between them. The CDR3 totals 17 residues. Germline lookup yields CDR1 SEHNR and CDR2 FQNEAQ (reference sequence). CDR3 sequence (DNA): TGTGCCAGCAGGGGAGGGGGGACGGATTACAACCCCAATGAGCAGTTCTTC. Translation: CASRGGGTDYNPNEQFF.

This clonotype was observed at least ten times. The V and J genes are TRBV28 and TRBJ2-2; D is unclear. The CDR3 is made up of 10 amino acids. Between the trimmed V and J ends, which lost 10 bases and 5 bases, there was a span of 5 bases. Germline V CDR1 and CDR2: MDHEN, SYDVKM. The CDR3 DNA sequence: TGTGCCACCTCGACCGGGGAGCTGTTTTTT. Translating gives CATSTGELFF.

This clonotype was detected a few times. The chain joins TRBV29-1 to TRBJ1-1, with a tentative D call TRBD1 (6 bases). The germline CDR1 and CDR2 sequences are SQVTM and ANQGSEA. V was clipped by 7 bases and J by 5 bases, with 17 bases between them. The CDR3 runs 13 residues. The CDR3 reads CSAHRGAGTEAFF. Written as DNA, the CDR3 is TGCAGCGCCCACCGGGGGGCGGGAACTGAAGCTTTCTTT.

To note about this clonotype: This may come from a read error, since a much larger clone is one base off. The chain links TRBV20-1 to TRBJ2-3, with TRBD1 matching over 10 bases. Germline V lookup: CDR1 DFQATT, CDR2 SNEGSKA (reference sequence). CDR3 length: 16 residues. DNA of the CDR3: TGCAGTGCTAGGAAGGGGACAGGGGATTCCACAGATACGCGGTATTTT. It is translated as CSARKGTGDSTDTRYF.

This clonotype occurred many times. The rearrangement links TRBV28 to TRBJ2-7, with 11 bases identical to TRBD2. CDR1 is MDHEN and CDR2 is SYDVKM in the germline V gene. The junction had 0 bases not matched to a gene; V was cut back by 3 bases and J by 2 bases. The CDR3 runs to 14 residues. In DNA, the CDR3 is TGTGCCAGCAGTTTTAGCGGGAGGGCCTACGAGCAGTACTTC. Amino acids: CASSFSGRAYEQYF. The full variable domain, with the rest looked up from reference TRBV28 and TRBJ2-7, is DVKVTQSSRYLVKRTGEKVFLECVQDMDHENMFWYRQDPGLGLRLIYFSYDVKMKEKGDIPEGYSVSREKKERFSLILESASTNQTSMYLCASSFSGRAYEQYFGPGTRLTVT.

This clonotype was seen repeatedly, ten times or more. The V call is TRBV10-3, the J call TRBJ2-1; TRBD1 matches 9 bases. Looked up from germline, CDR1 is ENHRY and CDR2 is SYGVKD. The CDR3 is 12 residues long. The V and J ends lost 10 bases and 6 bases, in that order; junction bases with no gene match: 4. The CDR3: CATGQGSNEQFF. The CDR3 region has the DNA TGTGCCACCGGACAGGGGAGCAATGAGCAGTTCTTC.

The V and J genes are TRBV5-1 and TRBJ1-3, with D hard to call. In germline, CDR1 is SGHRS, CDR2 YFSETQ. The V gene lost 3 bases and the J gene lost 1 base, with 14 bases spanning the gap. The CDR3 is 16 residues long. In nucleotides, the CDR3 is TGCGCCAGCAGCTCGGCTATCCTGGCATCTGGAAACACCATATATTTT. Its translation: CASSSAILASGNTIYF.

This clonotype was counted at least ten times. Possible read error: a much larger clone is one base away. The chain couples TRBV28 to TRBJ2-1, with D hard to call. The J call may be in error: the DNA end matches TRBJ2-5 better. The length of the CDR3 is 13 residues. Germline V gives CDR1 MDHEN, CDR2 SYDVKM. The CDR3 region is CASSLGWQETQYF. CDR3 nucleotide sequence: TGTGCCAGCAGTTTAGGGTGGCAAGAGACCCAGTACTTC.

This clonotype has a count of ten or more. The rearrangement joins TRBV6-5 to TRBJ2-7; TRBD2 might be the D (6 bases). Trimming shortened V by 4 bases and J by 4 bases, and 11 bases separated the two germline ends. The CDR3 spans 13 residues. Germline V gene data show CDR1 as MNHEY and CDR2 as SVGAGI. CDR3 sequence (DNA): TGTGCCAGCAGTTCCCGGGAGAGTTACGAGCAGTACTTC. Protein sequence: CASSSRESYEQYF.

The chain has TRBV11-2 and TRBJ2-3; 7 nucleotides line up with TRBD1. J gave up 4 bases and V 1 base, and 8 bases lay outside the gene matches. The CDR3 length is 16 residues. Per germline, CDR1 SGHAT and CDR2 FQNNGV. As DNA, the CDR3 is TGTGCCAGCAGCTTAGTGTTATTAGGGGGCGCAGATACGCAGTATTTT. Its translation: CASSLVLLGGADTQYF. Looking up the rest from reference TRBV11-2 and TRBJ2-3 gives the full variable domain: EAGVAQSPRYKIIEKRQSVAFWCNPISGHATLYWYQQILGQGPKLLIQFQNNGVVDDSQLPKDRFSAERLKGVDSTLKIQPAKLEDSAVYLCASSLVLLGGADTQYFGPGTRLTVL.

Concerning this clonotype: This clone may be a read error of a much larger clone one base away. The chain has TRBV5-1 and TRBJ2-2, with a possible D match to TRBD1 (6 bases). The CDR3 has 15 residues. Trimming left V 3 bases short and J 6 bases short, with 15 bases between. The germline gives CDR1 SGHRS, CDR2 YFSETQ. In nucleotides, the CDR3 is TGCGCCAGCAGCTCCAGGGGTGGGAGCGCCGGGGAGCTGTTTTTT. This codes for CASSSRGGSAGELFF.

In its sample, this clonotype was seen many times. The chain carries TRBV12-3 or TRBV12-4 and TRBJ2-6; 9 bases are shared with TRBD1. The CDR3 has 18 amino acids. Germline trimming cut 2 bases from V and 5 bases from J; bases unmatched to any gene: 10. The CDR3 bases are TGTGCCAGCAGTTTACACTTAGGGACAGGGAGTAGGGCCAACGTCCTGACTTTC. Translation: CASSLHLGTGSRANVLTF.